Sequencing of this TCR beta chain was carried out in a study of blood T cell repertoires in COVID-19. Authors' analysis steps: Amplification of reference gene primers was used by the study to estimate nucleated cell counts. Repertoires were generated with immunoSEQ multiplex PCR, while TCRdb's copy carries only in-frame clones and drops some. D and trimming come from the DNA, and the V and J calls and clone size come from that table. The table lists about 13,000 clones, roughly 88% of them singletons. Trimming shortened V by 1 base and J by 4 bases, and 9 bases separated the two germline ends. The CDR3 consists of 14 residues. Germline-derived CDR1 and CDR2 are SGHNT and YENEEA.

The rearrangement links TRBV11-3 to TRBJ2-3; D gene uncertain. The sequenced sample was peripheral blood. The TCR sequence derives from a human donor in a cohort sampled during active COVID-19. The CDR3 coding sequence is TGTGCCAGCAGCTTAGCCGGTTTCGCAGATACGCAGTATTTT. This translates into CASSLAGFADTQYF.